This paragraph covers one T cell receptor (beta chain) sequence. What this receptor recognizes is not known. Base qualities are not at hand, and no much larger clone is one base apart. At diagnosis, peripheral blood, uninvolved tumor-adjacent lung and tumor were collected and were preserved as a mix of fresh-frozen and FFPE material. For TCR repertoire profiling, blood samples were analyzed as peripheral blood mononuclear cells. This specimen comes from a study of T cells in localized non-small cell lung cancer (dated by TCRdb to 2018 to 2021). In the study overall: Comparing tumors with uninvolved tumor-adjacent lungs, the study looked at the T cell repertoires of 200 to 250 patients with early-stage NSCLC. NSCLC patients had a mean age of approximately 66 years, and 129 were male and about a hundred female. The cohort consisted of approximately 240 treatment-naive NSCLC patients whose localized lung tumors had been resected.

General findings and caveats noted by the study authors: Higher blood T cell density associated with longer overall survival, while higher adjacent-lung clonality associated with shorter survival. Of the top 100 tumor clones, a median of 57 were detected in paired uninvolved adjacent lung; about 28 were also among that lung's top 100. Because the study design was exploratory, TCR variables were selected using unadjusted p-values without false-discovery rate correction. Because multi-region tumor sequencing was not performed, intratumor heterogeneity could not be ruled out. The highest T cell clonality was observed in uninvolved tumor-adjacent lung, where clonality exceeded that of tumor, suggesting that antigenic responses were more focused in uninvolved tumor-adjacent lung.

The immunoSEQ Assay was used to sequence TCR beta CDR3 regions from DNA. In the source study's methods: T cell density was computed as TCR beta template counts normalized to usable DNA estimated by amplifying housekeeping genes. Richness was estimated with the preseqR package, extrapolating to 400,000 templates for PBMC samples and 120,000 templates for tissue samples. Clonality was defined as one minus Pielou's evenness. Tissue-enriched TCRs were identified by differential abundance testing using productive amino-acid clonotypes, minimum total count 5 and alpha 0.1. Repertoire overlap between compartments was quantified with the Jaccard Index and Morisita Overlap Index. GLIPH grouped TCR beta CDR3s together with public tetramer-defined viral CDR3s, and a viral motif had to include at least three viral sequences and show V-gene enrichment. The immuneACCESS repertoire file appears here via TCRdb, limited to in-frame rearrangements. These files lack a portion of the clones; in checked studies, under half of the deficit traces to unresolved V genes, and the cause of the others is not known. V and J calls plus clone size are reproduced from that table; the DNA served to infer D and trimming. The table for this sample lists 31,000 or so clones; roughly nine tenths of them were counted only once. The ten top clones hold under 3% of the sample.

From its cysteine to its phenylalanine, the CDR3 spans 15 amino acids. Only CDR3 DNA is held: 45 bases, read in frame from base 1. Trimming at the junction amounts to 2 bases on V and 4 bases on J, and the germline ends lie 14 bases apart. CDR1 and CDR2 were assigned from the germline V gene as SGHTA and FQGNSA. Recombination connected TRBV7-2 to TRBJ1-1; the D gene identity is not certain. Here the sequenced sample was peripheral blood, taken before any cancer treatment. The receptor comes from a female donor older than 55 with stage I lung adenocarcinoma. The DNA sequence reads TGTGCCAGCAGCTTATATCGGCGGGAGGCCACTGAAGCTTTCTTT. Translated, it gives CASSLYRREATEAFF.